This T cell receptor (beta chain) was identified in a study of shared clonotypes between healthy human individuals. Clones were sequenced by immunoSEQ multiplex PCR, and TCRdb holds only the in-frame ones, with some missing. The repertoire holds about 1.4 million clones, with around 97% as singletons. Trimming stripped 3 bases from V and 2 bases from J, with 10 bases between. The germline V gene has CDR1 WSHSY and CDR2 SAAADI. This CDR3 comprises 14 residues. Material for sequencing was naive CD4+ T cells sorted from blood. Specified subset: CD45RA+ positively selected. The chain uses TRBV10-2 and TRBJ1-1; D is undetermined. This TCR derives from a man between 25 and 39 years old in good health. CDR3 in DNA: TGCGCCAGCAGTGAAGTGAGGAGAAACACTGAAGCTTTCTTT. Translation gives CASSEVRRNTEAFF.